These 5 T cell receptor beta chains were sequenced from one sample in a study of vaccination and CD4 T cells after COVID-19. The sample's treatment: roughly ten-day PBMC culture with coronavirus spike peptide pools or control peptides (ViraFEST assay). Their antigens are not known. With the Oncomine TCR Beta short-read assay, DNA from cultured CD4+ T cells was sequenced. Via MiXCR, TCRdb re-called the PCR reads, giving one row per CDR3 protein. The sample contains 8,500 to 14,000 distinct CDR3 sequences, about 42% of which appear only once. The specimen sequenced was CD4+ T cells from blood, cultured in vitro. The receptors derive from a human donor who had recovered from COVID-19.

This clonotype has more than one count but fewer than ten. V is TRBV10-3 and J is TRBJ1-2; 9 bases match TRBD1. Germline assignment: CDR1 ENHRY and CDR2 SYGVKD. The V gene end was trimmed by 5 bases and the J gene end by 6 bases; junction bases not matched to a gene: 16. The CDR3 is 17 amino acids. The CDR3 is CAISKLRDRVPVNGYTF. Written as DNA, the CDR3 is TGTGCCATCAGTAAACTCCGGGACAGGGTTCCGGTTAATGGCTACACCTTC.

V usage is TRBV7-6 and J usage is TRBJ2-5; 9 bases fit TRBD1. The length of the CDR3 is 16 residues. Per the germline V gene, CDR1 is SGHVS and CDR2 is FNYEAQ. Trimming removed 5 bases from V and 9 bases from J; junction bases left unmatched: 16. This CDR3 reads CASSPRGGQGIDPQYF. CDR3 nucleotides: TGTGCCAGCAGCCCTAGAGGGGGACAGGGAATAGATCCCCAGTACTTC.

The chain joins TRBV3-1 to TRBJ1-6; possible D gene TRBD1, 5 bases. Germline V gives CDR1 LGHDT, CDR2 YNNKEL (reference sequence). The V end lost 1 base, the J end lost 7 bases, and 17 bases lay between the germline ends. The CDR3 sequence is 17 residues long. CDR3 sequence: CASSQGVAGPRNSPLHF. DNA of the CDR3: TGTGCCAGCAGCCAAGGGGTGGCGGGACCGCGAAATTCACCCCTCCACTTT. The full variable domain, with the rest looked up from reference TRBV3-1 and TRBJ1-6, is DTAVSQTPKYLVTQMGNDKSIKCEQNLGHDTMYWYKQDSKKFLKIMFSYNNKELIINETVPNRFSPKSPDKAHLNLHINSLELGDSAVYFCASSQGVAGPRNSPLHFGNGTRLTVT.

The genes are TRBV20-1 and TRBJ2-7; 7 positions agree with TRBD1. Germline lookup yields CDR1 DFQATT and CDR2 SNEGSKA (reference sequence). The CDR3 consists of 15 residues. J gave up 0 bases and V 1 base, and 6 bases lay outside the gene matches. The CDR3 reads CSARVNRGTSYEQYF. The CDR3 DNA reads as TGCAGTGCTAGAGTTAACAGGGGTACCTCCTACGAGCAGTACTTC.

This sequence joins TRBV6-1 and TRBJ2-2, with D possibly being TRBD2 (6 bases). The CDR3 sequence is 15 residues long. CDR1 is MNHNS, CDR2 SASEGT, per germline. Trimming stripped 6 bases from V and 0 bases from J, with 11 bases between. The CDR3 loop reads CASRGGAPNTGELFF. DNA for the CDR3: TGTGCCAGCAGAGGAGGGGCGCCGAACACCGGGGAGCTGTTTTTT.